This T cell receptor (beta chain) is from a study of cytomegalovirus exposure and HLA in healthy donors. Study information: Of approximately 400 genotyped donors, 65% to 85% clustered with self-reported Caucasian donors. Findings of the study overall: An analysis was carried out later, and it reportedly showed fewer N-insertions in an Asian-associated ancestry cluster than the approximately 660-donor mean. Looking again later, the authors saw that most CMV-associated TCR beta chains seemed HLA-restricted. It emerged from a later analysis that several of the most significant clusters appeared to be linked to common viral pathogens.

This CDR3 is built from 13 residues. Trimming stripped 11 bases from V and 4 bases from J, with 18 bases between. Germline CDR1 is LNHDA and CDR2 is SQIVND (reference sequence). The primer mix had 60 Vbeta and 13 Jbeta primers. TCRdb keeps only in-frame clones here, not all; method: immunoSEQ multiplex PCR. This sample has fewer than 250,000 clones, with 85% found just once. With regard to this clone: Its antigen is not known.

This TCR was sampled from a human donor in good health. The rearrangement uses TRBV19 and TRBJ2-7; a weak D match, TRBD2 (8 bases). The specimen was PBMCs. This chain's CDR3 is CASREGAGYEQYF. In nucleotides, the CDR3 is TGTGCCTCCCGGGAGGGGGCCGGGTACGAGCAGTACTTC. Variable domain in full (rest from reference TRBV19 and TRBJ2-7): DGGITQSPKYLFRKEGQNVTLSCEQNLNHDAMYWYRQDPGQGLRLIYYSQIVNDFQKGDIAEGYSVSREKKESFPLTVTSAQKNPTAFYLCASREGAGYEQYFGPGTRLTVT.